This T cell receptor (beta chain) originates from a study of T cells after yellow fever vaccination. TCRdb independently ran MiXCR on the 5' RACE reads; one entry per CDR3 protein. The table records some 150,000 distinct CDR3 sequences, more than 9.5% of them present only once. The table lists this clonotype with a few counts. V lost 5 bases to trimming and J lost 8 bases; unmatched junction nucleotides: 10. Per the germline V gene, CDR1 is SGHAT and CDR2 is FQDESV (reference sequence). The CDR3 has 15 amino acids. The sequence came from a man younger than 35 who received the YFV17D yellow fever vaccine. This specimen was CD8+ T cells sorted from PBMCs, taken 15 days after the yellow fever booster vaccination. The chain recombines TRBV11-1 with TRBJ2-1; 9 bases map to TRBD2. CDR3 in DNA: TGTGCCAGCAGCCCCAGGCTAGCGGGGTCCGATGAGCAGTTCTTC. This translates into CASSPRLAGSDEQFF. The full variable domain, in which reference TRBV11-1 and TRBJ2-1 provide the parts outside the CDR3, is EAEVAQSPRYKITEKSQAVAFWCDPISGHATLYWYRQILGQGPELLVQFQDESVVDDSQLPKDRFSAERLKGVDSTLKIQPAELGDSAMYLCASSPRLAGSDEQFFGPGTRLTVL.